This T cell receptor (beta chain) was retrieved from a study of beta chain features in type 1 diabetes. About the research overall: Healthy donors resembled patients in age, gender and cell yields. General observations from the study: Shortening of TCRB CDR3s, moderate but significant, appeared in all four CD4+ subsets of Type 1 diabetes patients.

V lost 3 bases to trimming and J lost 5 bases; unmatched junction nucleotides: 6. The germline V gene has CDR1 MGHDK and CDR2 SYGVNS. The CDR3 spans 15 residues. TCRB transcripts that were expressed got sequenced, as all of the isolated RNA had been reverse transcribed. TCRdb keeps only in-frame clones here, not all; method: immunoSEQ multiplex PCR. The table has 150,000 to 200,000 clones, roughly 65% seen once. This clone showed up just a few times. Its antigen is not known. Sorting based on CD45RO/CCR7/CD25/CD127/CD95/CD27 separated CD4+ naive, central memory, regulatory and stem cell-like memory cells.

Specimen: naive CD4+ T cells from blood. The sequence was obtained from a man aged 25-45 years with type 1 diabetes. The chain is built from TRBV25-1 and TRBJ1-4; 7 bases fit TRBD1. The CDR3 spells CASSDPGQLNEKLFF. In DNA, the CDR3 is TGTGCCAGCAGTGATCCGGGACAGCTAAATGAAAAACTGTTTTTT.